The rows below give T cell receptor beta chains drawn from one sample of a study of cytomegalovirus exposure and HLA in healthy donors. Assay used: immunoSEQ multiplex PCR; TCRdb lists only in-frame clones, some missing. The data hold some 120,000 clones, with roughly 70% observed a single time. The sample comprised PBMCs. The receptors were sampled from a man aged 25-40 years in good health and CMV-seropositive. The CDR3 runs from the conserved cysteine through the conserved F or W. The order of the fields is CDR3 DNA, CDR3 protein, V gene, J gene, clone size, D gene. The D gene is left open where the match is weak. Clone size is not always given. Where it is, it says once, few, many or a class for expanded clones.

cdr3_nt: TGCGCCAGCAGCTTATGGACAGGGCAGGATAATTCACCCCTCCACTTT
cdr3_aa: CASSLWTGQDNSPLHF
v_call: TRBV5-1
j_call: TRBJ1-6
clone_size: once
d_call: TRBD1

cdr3_nt: TGTGCCAGCAGCCCAGATCCCAGTGGAAACACCATATATTTT
cdr3_aa: CASSPDPSGNTIYF
v_call: TRBV5-6
j_call: TRBJ1-3
clone_size: .
d_call: .

cdr3_nt: TGTGCCAGCAGTTCCCAGGCAGCCCAAGAGACCCAGTACTTC
cdr3_aa: CASSSQAAQETQYF
v_call: TRBV5-6
j_call: TRBJ2-5
clone_size: .
d_call: .

cdr3_nt: TGCGCCAGCAGTTCCTGCGGCAGGGAGGTCAAAGATACGCAGTATTTT
cdr3_aa: CASSSCGREVKDTQYF
v_call: TRBV10-1
j_call: TRBJ2-3
clone_size: .
d_call: .

cdr3_nt: TGTGCCAGCAGTGAGAACCGGGTTGAGCAGTTCTTC
cdr3_aa: CASSENRVEQFF
v_call: TRBV2
j_call: TRBJ2-1
clone_size: few
d_call: .

cdr3_nt: TGTGCCAGCAGCCTAAAAGGACAGGGGGCGTCGGATACGCAGTATTTT
cdr3_aa: CASSLKGQGASDTQYF
v_call: TRBV5-4
j_call: TRBJ2-3
clone_size: few
d_call: TRBD1

cdr3_nt: TGTGCCAGCAGTTTACGGGGGAACACTGAAGCTTTCTTT
cdr3_aa: CASSLRGNTEAFF
v_call: TRBV27
j_call: TRBJ1-1
clone_size: .
d_call: .

cdr3_nt: TGTGCCAGCAGCCATAGCGGGGGGCGTAGAGATACGCAGTATTTT
cdr3_aa: CASSHSGGRRDTQYF
v_call: TRBV11-2
j_call: TRBJ2-3
clone_size: .
d_call: TRBD2

cdr3_nt: TGTGCCAGCAGCGGAGGGATCTATGGCTACACCTTC
cdr3_aa: CASSGGIYGYTF
v_call: TRBV11-2
j_call: TRBJ1-2
clone_size: .
d_call: .

cdr3_nt: TGTGCCAGCAGACGGGACAGCTATAGCAATCAGCCCCAGCATTTT
cdr3_aa: CASRRDSYSNQPQHF
v_call: TRBV6-1
j_call: TRBJ1-5
clone_size: once
d_call: TRBD1

cdr3_nt: TGTGCCACCAGCAGCCCCTCCGCCGGGGAGGGCTACACCTTC
cdr3_aa: CATSSPSAGEGYTF
v_call: TRBV15
j_call: TRBJ1-2
clone_size: .
d_call: .

cdr3_nt: TGCGCCAGCAGCCAACCGGACTATGGCTACACCTTC
cdr3_aa: CASSQPDYGYTF
v_call: TRBV4-3
j_call: TRBJ1-2
clone_size: .
d_call: .

cdr3_nt: TGCGCCAGCAGCTTGGCAGGGCCAGGTCTAGCGGGAGCTTACTCCTACAATGAGCAGTTCTTC
cdr3_aa: CASSLAGPGLAGAYSYNEQFF
v_call: TRBV5-1
j_call: TRBJ2-1
clone_size: .
d_call: TRBD2

cdr3_nt: TGTGCCAGTAGTATGTCGATTAGCAGAGGTAGCAATCAGCCCCAGCATTTT
cdr3_aa: CASSMSISRGSNQPQHF
v_call: TRBV19
j_call: TRBJ1-5
clone_size: .
d_call: .

cdr3_nt: TGTGCCAGCAGTACTAGCGGGGGTTACAATGAGCAGTTCTTC
cdr3_aa: CASSTSGGYNEQFF
v_call: TRBV27
j_call: TRBJ2-1
clone_size: .
d_call: TRBD2

cdr3_nt: TGTGCTAGTGGTTTAAGTGAGGGGGGGGACATTCAGTACTTC
cdr3_aa: CASGLSEGGDIQYF
v_call: TRBV12-5
j_call: TRBJ2-4
clone_size: .
d_call: .

cdr3_nt: TGTGCCAGTAGTAAAAGATTGACCTCGGACAGCTTGAACACTGAAGCTTTCTTT
cdr3_aa: CASSKRLTSDSLNTEAFF
v_call: TRBV19
j_call: TRBJ1-1
clone_size: .
d_call: .

cdr3_nt: TGTGCCAGCTCACCACCTCCAGGGACTAGCGGTCCGAACACCGGGGAGCTGTTTTTT
cdr3_aa: CASSPPPGTSGPNTGELFF
v_call: TRBV18
j_call: TRBJ2-2
clone_size: .
d_call: TRBD2

cdr3_nt: TGTGCCAGCAGTCGTGGACTAGCGGGACTCAATGAGCAGTTCTTC
cdr3_aa: CASSRGLAGLNEQFF
v_call: TRBV11-3
j_call: TRBJ2-1
clone_size: .
d_call: TRBD2

cdr3_nt: TGTGCCAGCAGCAGCCTTAATGAGCAGTTCTTC
cdr3_aa: CASSSLNEQFF
v_call: TRBV7-2
j_call: TRBJ2-1
clone_size: once
d_call: .

cdr3_nt: TGTGCCAGCAGTCCGGTCTCTAATCAGCCCCAGCATTTT
cdr3_aa: CASSPVSNQPQHF
v_call: TRBV28
j_call: TRBJ1-5
clone_size: .
d_call: .

cdr3_nt: TGTGCCAGCAGGTCGACAGAAAAGGGGACTGAAGCTTTCTTT
cdr3_aa: CASRSTEKGTEAFF
v_call: TRBV6-5
j_call: TRBJ1-1
clone_size: .
d_call: .

cdr3_nt: TGTGCCAGCAGTCAAGGGGGCACGTCTGGAAACACCATATATTTT
cdr3_aa: CASSQGGTSGNTIYF
v_call: TRBV28
j_call: TRBJ1-3
clone_size: .
d_call: TRBD1

cdr3_nt: TGTGCCAGCAGCCAAGTAGGGGGCAAGAACACTGAAGCTTTCTTT
cdr3_aa: CASSQVGGKNTEAFF
v_call: TRBV14
j_call: TRBJ1-1
clone_size: few
d_call: TRBD1

cdr3_nt: TGTGCCAGCAGCTCACAGAGTCGCACAGATACGCAGTATTTT
cdr3_aa: CASSSQSRTDTQYF
v_call: TRBV7-8
j_call: TRBJ2-3
clone_size: .
d_call: .

cdr3_nt: TGTGCCAGCAGCCAGACTAGCCCCGGGGAGCTGTTTTTT
cdr3_aa: CASSQTSPGELFF
v_call: TRBV7-3
j_call: TRBJ2-2
clone_size: .
d_call: TRBD2

cdr3_nt: TGCAGCGTTGAAGAACTGACAGGGAACTATGGCTACACCTTC
cdr3_aa: CSVEELTGNYGYTF
v_call: TRBV29-1
j_call: TRBJ1-2
clone_size: .
d_call: TRBD1

cdr3_nt: TGTGCCAGCAGCCAAGGTCTTATCCCACCCCTCCACTTT
cdr3_aa: CASSQGLIPPLHF
v_call: TRBV14
j_call: TRBJ1-6
clone_size: .
d_call: .

cdr3_nt: TGCAGCGTTGAATACAGATACCCAGATACGCAGTATTTT
cdr3_aa: CSVEYRYPDTQYF
v_call: TRBV29-1
j_call: TRBJ2-3
clone_size: .
d_call: .

cdr3_nt: TGTGCCTGGGGAAGGCGGGCAGGGAGGGAGGATACGCAGTATTTT
cdr3_aa: CAWGRRAGREDTQYF
v_call: TRBV30
j_call: TRBJ2-3
clone_size: .
d_call: TRBD2

cdr3_nt: TGTGCCAGCAGCTTAGCAGGGGGGAACACTGAAGCTTTCTTT
cdr3_aa: CASSLAGGNTEAFF
v_call: TRBV7-3
j_call: TRBJ1-1
clone_size: .
d_call: TRBD1

cdr3_nt: TGTGCCAGCAGTAACAGGGGGCCCCACTACGAGCAGTACTTC
cdr3_aa: CASSNRGPHYEQYF
v_call: TRBV6-6
j_call: TRBJ2-7
clone_size: .
d_call: TRBD1

cdr3_nt: TGCAGCGCGGACGGGAAGGCCCACTATGGCTACACCTTC
cdr3_aa: CSADGKAHYGYTF
v_call: TRBV29-1
j_call: TRBJ1-2
clone_size: .
d_call: .

cdr3_nt: TGTGCCAGCAGCGTAGACCCTCGGACAGAGTACGAGCAGTACTTC
cdr3_aa: CASSVDPRTEYEQYF
v_call: TRBV9
j_call: TRBJ2-7
clone_size: .
d_call: .

cdr3_nt: TGTGCCAGCAGCCCACGACGGGGGGGACAAGAGACCCAGTACTTC
cdr3_aa: CASSPRRGGQETQYF
v_call: TRBV7-2
j_call: TRBJ2-5
clone_size: .
d_call: TRBD2

cdr3_nt: TGCGCCAGCAGCTCCTTGGCGACAGGGAAAAAGTATGGCTACACCTTC
cdr3_aa: CASSSLATGKKYGYTF
v_call: TRBV5-1
j_call: TRBJ1-2
clone_size: .
d_call: TRBD1

cdr3_nt: TGTGCCAGCAGCCCGGGGACAGGCCTTGAAGCTTTCTTT
cdr3_aa: CASSPGTGLEAFF
v_call: TRBV7-9
j_call: TRBJ1-1
clone_size: few
d_call: TRBD1

cdr3_nt: TGTGCCAGCAGCCCCTTGGGCAGCTCCTATAATTCACCCCTCCACTTT
cdr3_aa: CASSPLGSSYNSPLHF
v_call: TRBV5-6
j_call: TRBJ1-6
clone_size: once
d_call: .

cdr3_nt: TGTGCCAGCAGTGCCGTTTGGCAGGGATATGGCTACACCTTC
cdr3_aa: CASSAVWQGYGYTF
v_call: TRBV25-1
j_call: TRBJ1-2
clone_size: .
d_call: .

cdr3_nt: TGTGCCAGCAGCCAAGTTGCAGGGGGCAACTATGGCTACACCTTC
cdr3_aa: CASSQVAGGNYGYTF
v_call: TRBV14
j_call: TRBJ1-2
clone_size: few
d_call: TRBD1

cdr3_nt: TGTGCCAGCAGCCCAAGGAACAGGAATCCCTCCTACGAGCAGTACTTC
cdr3_aa: CASSPRNRNPSYEQYF
v_call: TRBV7-3
j_call: TRBJ2-7
clone_size: few
d_call: .

cdr3_nt: TGTGCCAGCAGCTTCAGTCCCGGTAGGGACAGGGGGATCAATGAGCAGTTCTTC
cdr3_aa: CASSFSPGRDRGINEQFF
v_call: TRBV9
j_call: TRBJ2-1
clone_size: .
d_call: TRBD1

cdr3_nt: TGTGCCAGCAGCTACCGGACAGGGTACTCTGGAAACACCATATATTTT
cdr3_aa: CASSYRTGYSGNTIYF
v_call: TRBV13
j_call: TRBJ1-3
clone_size: .
d_call: TRBD1

cdr3_nt: TGTGCCAGCAGCTTCCCGGCACAGCCCTCACCCCTCCACTTT
cdr3_aa: CASSFPAQPSPLHF
v_call: TRBV7-9
j_call: TRBJ1-6
clone_size: .
d_call: .

cdr3_nt: TGTGCCAGCAGTTACGGGACGGGGAGGCTGAACACTGAAGCTTTCTTT
cdr3_aa: CASSYGTGRLNTEAFF
v_call: TRBV6-5
j_call: TRBJ1-1
clone_size: .
d_call: .

cdr3_nt: TGTGCCTTCTCAAGACAGGGGAGATTTAACACCGGGGAGCTGTTTTTT
cdr3_aa: CAFSRQGRFNTGELFF
v_call: TRBV10-3
j_call: TRBJ2-2
clone_size: .
d_call: TRBD1

cdr3_nt: TGTGCCTGGAGTGTACTGTGGGATACGCAGTATTTT
cdr3_aa: CAWSVLWDTQYF
v_call: TRBV30
j_call: TRBJ2-3
clone_size: few
d_call: .

cdr3_nt: TGTGCCAGCAGCTTGAGGGACAGGGTCGGTGAGCAGTTCTTC
cdr3_aa: CASSLRDRVGEQFF
v_call: TRBV11-3
j_call: TRBJ2-1
clone_size: .
d_call: TRBD1

cdr3_nt: TGTGCCAGCAGTTACTCGGGGGGCACTGAAGCTTTCTTT
cdr3_aa: CASSYSGGTEAFF
v_call: TRBV6-5
j_call: TRBJ1-1
clone_size: .
d_call: .

cdr3_nt: TGTGCCAGCAGTTTCTCCCGCGGGGAGCTGTTTTTT
cdr3_aa: CASSFSRGELFF
v_call: TRBV27
j_call: TRBJ2-2
clone_size: few
d_call: .

cdr3_nt: TGCGCCAGCAGCTTGGGGGGGGGCGAAGCGAACACTGAAGCTTTCTTT
cdr3_aa: CASSLGGGEANTEAFF
v_call: TRBV5-1
j_call: TRBJ1-1
clone_size: .
d_call: .

cdr3_nt: TGTGCCAGCAGCTTAGATACCCGGATGGGCTGGGACTATGGCTACACCTTC
cdr3_aa: CASSLDTRMGWDYGYTF
v_call: TRBV11-3
j_call: TRBJ1-2
clone_size: .
d_call: .

cdr3_nt: TGCGCCAGCAGTGATCGACTTACACGGGGGTGGAGTGAGCAGTTCTTC
cdr3_aa: CASSDRLTRGWSEQFF
v_call: TRBV10-2
j_call: TRBJ2-1
clone_size: .
d_call: .

cdr3_nt: TGTGCCAGCAGCCCCCGTGATGCGCGGGCCTACAATGAGCAGTTCTTC
cdr3_aa: CASSPRDARAYNEQFF
v_call: TRBV11-3
j_call: TRBJ2-1
clone_size: few
d_call: .

cdr3_nt: TGTGCCAGCAGCTTAACGACAGTCCAGAACACTGAAGCTTTCTTT
cdr3_aa: CASSLTTVQNTEAFF
v_call: TRBV7-3
j_call: TRBJ1-1
clone_size: .
d_call: .

cdr3_nt: TGTGCCAGTAGCCTTACAACAGGGCTGGCAGATACGCAGTATTTT
cdr3_aa: CASSLTTGLADTQYF
v_call: TRBV19
j_call: TRBJ2-3
clone_size: .
d_call: .

cdr3_nt: TGTGCCAGCAGCCCCGGAGCCCCCTACGAGCAGTACTTC
cdr3_aa: CASSPGAPYEQYF
v_call: TRBV7-3
j_call: TRBJ2-7
clone_size: .
d_call: .